The 26 T cell receptor beta chains presented below share a single source sample, sequenced in a study of shared clonotypes between healthy human individuals. Assay used: immunoSEQ multiplex PCR; TCRdb lists only in-frame clones, some missing. The sample lists 1.5 million to 1.9 million clones, 95% to 99% occurring once. Sequenced: naive CD4+ T cells sorted from blood. Sample subset: CD45RA+ positively selected. The source of these receptors is a man aged 25-45 years in good health.

The chain joins TRBV5-1 to TRBJ2-5, with D perhaps matching TRBD1 (6 bases). Germline V gene sequence: CDR1 SGHRS, CDR2 YFSETQ. V shed 0 bases and J shed 2 bases, with 11 bases lying between them. The CDR3 is 15 residues long. The CDR3: CASSLAGQKQETQYF. CDR3 DNA sequence: TGCGCCAGCAGCTTGGCAGGACAGAAACAAGAGACCCAGTACTTC. Drawing the rest from reference TRBV5-1 and TRBJ2-5, the complete variable domain is KAGVTQTPRYLIKTRGQQVTLSCSPISGHRSVSWYQQTPGQGLQFLFEYFSETQRNKGNFPGRFSGRQFSNSRSEMNVSTLELGDSALYLCASSLAGQKQETQYFGPGTRLLVL.

The rearrangement joins TRBV18 to TRBJ2-7; D unclear. Trimming left V 3 bases short and J 2 bases short, with 11 bases between. Per the germline V gene, CDR1 is KGHSH and CDR2 is LQKENI. The CDR3 sequence is 14 residues long. CDR3 nucleotide sequence: TGTGCCAGCTCACCCTCCAATAGAGCCTACGAGCAGTACTTC. Its translation: CASSPSNRAYEQYF. Full variable domain (outside the CDR3, taken from reference TRBV18 and TRBJ2-7): NAGVMQNPRHLVRRRGQEARLRCSPMKGHSHVYWYRQLPEEGLKFMVYLQKENIIDESGMPKERFSAEFPKEGPSILRIQQVVRGDSAAYFCASSPSNRAYEQYFGPGTRLTVT.

The J gene is TRBJ2-7, the V gene TRBV5-6; tentative D call: TRBD1 (5 bases). CDR1 and CDR2 from the germline V gene are SGHDT and YYEEEE. There are 16 residues in the CDR3. The V gene lost 4 bases and the J gene lost 4 bases, with 21 bases spanning the gap. The CDR3 sequence is CASSPLGHLEGYEQYF. CDR3 DNA: TGTGCCAGCAGCCCCTTGGGGCACCTGGAAGGGTACGAGCAGTACTTC. The entire variable domain, with the rest obtained from reference TRBV5-6 and TRBJ2-7, is as follows: DAGVTQSPTHLIKTRGQQVTLRCSPKSGHDTVSWYQQALGQGPQFIFQYYEEEERQRGNFPDRFSGHQFPNYSSELNVNALLLGDSALYLCASSPLGHLEGYEQYFGPGTRLTVT.

The J gene is TRBJ2-1, the V gene TRBV28; D perhaps matches TRBD1 (5 bases). Trimming pared 7 bases from V and 7 bases from J, leaving 20 bases between. The CDR3 length is 15 residues. Germline CDR1 MDHEN, CDR2 SYDVKM. This chain's CDR3 is CASNVEGRAVNEQFF. The CDR3 DNA reads as TGTGCCAGCAACGTCGAAGGCAGGGCGGTGAATGAGCAGTTCTTC.

This chain links TRBV7-3 with TRBJ2-2, with D possibly TRBD2 on 5 matching bases. The CDR3 has 18 residues. Germline lookup yields CDR1 SGHTA and CDR2 FQGTGA. Trimming took off 5 bases at V and 0 bases at J, with 19 bases between the two ends. This chain's CDR3 is CASSPVNGLAANTGELFF. DNA for the CDR3: TGTGCCAGCAGCCCGGTTAACGGCCTAGCCGCGAACACCGGGGAGCTGTTTTTT.

The chain is built from TRBV21-1 and TRBJ2-5; TRBD2, the table's D call, lacks a check against the DNA. TRBV21-1 is a documented pseudogene. The CDR3 covers 14 residues. The CDR3 coding sequence is TGTGCCAGCAGCAAGTGGACTAGCAGGGAGACCCAGTACTTC. Protein product: CASSKWTSRETQYF.

This clone was counted once. The genes are TRBV28 and TRBJ2-5, with 11 bases aligning to TRBD2. The germline CDR1 and CDR2 sequences are MDHEN and SYDVKM. The CDR3 sequence is 16 residues long. V shed 6 bases, J shed 1 base, and the junction held 7 bases outside the gene matches. DNA for the CDR3: TGTGCCAGCAGCCCTGGACTAGCGGGCCTCCAAGAGACCCAGTACTTC. It codes for CASSPGLAGLQETQYF.

V gene TRBV29-1 combines with J gene TRBJ2-5; tentatively, D is TRBD2 (6 bases). Deletions cut 3 bases from V and 5 bases from J, with 13 bases between. The CDR3 covers 13 residues. Germline-derived CDR1 and CDR2 are SQVTM and ANQGSEA. Here the CDR3 reads CSVDPGSEETQYF. Written as DNA, the CDR3 is TGCAGCGTTGACCCCGGGAGTGAGGAGACCCAGTACTTC.

The rearrangement uses TRBV29-1 and TRBJ2-2, with D unresolved. V was shortened by 6 bases and J by 9 bases, with 17 bases between the two germline ends. CDR1 is SQVTM, CDR2 ANQGSEA, per germline. This CDR3 has 13 residues. In nucleotides, the CDR3 is TGCAGCGTAGCTCACAGAAGCCACCGGGAGCTGTTTTTT. This encodes CSVAHRSHRELFF.

V is TRBV28 and J is TRBJ2-7; a possible D gene is TRBD2 (5 bases). CDR1 and CDR2 from the germline V gene are MDHEN and SYDVKM. The V gene lost 3 bases and the J gene lost 0 bases, with 12 bases spanning the gap. The CDR3 extends over 15 amino acids. CDR3 residues: CASSFSLGISYEQYF. In DNA form, the CDR3 reads TGTGCCAGCAGTTTTTCACTAGGGATCTCCTACGAGCAGTACTTC.

V and J are TRBV6-4 and TRBJ2-7; weak D call: TRBD2 (6 bases). Germline V gene sequence: CDR1 MRHNA, CDR2 SNTAGT. This CDR3 has 15 residues. Trimming stripped 4 bases from V and 3 bases from J, with 16 bases between. The DNA for the CDR3 is TGTGCCAGCAGTGGACCCCGCGGGGCTCTCTACGAGCAGTACTTC. It codes for CASSGPRGALYEQYF.

A single count supports this clone. The chain links TRBV9 to TRBJ2-3; 7 bases match TRBD1. Germline CDR1 and CDR2: SGDLS and YYNGEE. The V segment lost 3 bases and the J segment 2 bases; nucleotides outside the gene matches: 3. CDR3 length: 14 residues. The CDR3 protein is CASSATGTTDTQYF. CDR3 bases: TGTGCCAGCAGCGCGACAGGGACCACAGATACGCAGTATTTT.

This clone was observed a single time. V gene TRBV5-4 combines with J gene TRBJ2-1, with TRBD1 matching 8 bases. This CDR3 has 15 residues. Germline V gene data show CDR1 as SGHNT and CDR2 as YYREEE (reference sequence). V lost 1 base and J lost 5; bases outside the gene matches: 5. The CDR3 nucleotides read TGTGCCAGCAGCTTGCGACAGGGGATTGACAATGAGCAGTTCTTC. Protein: CASSLRQGIDNEQFF.

The chain joins TRBV7-6 to TRBJ1-1; tentatively, D is TRBD1 (5 bases). Looked up from germline, CDR1 is SGHVS and CDR2 is FNYEAQ. The CDR3 consists of 14 residues. Between the trimmed V and J ends, which lost 0 bases and 1 base, there was a span of 6 bases. The CDR3 is CASSLAQGNTEAFF. CDR3 nucleotide sequence: TGTGCCAGCAGCTTAGCCCAGGGGAACACTGAAGCTTTCTTT.

The CDR3 reads CASSTDGGIYEQYF. CDR3 DNA: TGTGCCAGCAGCACAGATGGGGGTATCTACGAGCAGTACTTC. The J gene is TRBJ2-7, the V gene TRBV7-9; D is possibly TRBD1 or TRBD2 (5 bases each). The germline V gene has CDR1 SEHNR and CDR2 FQNEAQ (reference sequence). Trimming left V 5 bases short and J 3 bases short, with 14 bases between. The CDR3 is 14 residues long.

The chain employs TRBV7-2 and TRBJ2-1; TRBD2 aligns across 9 bases. CDR3 length: 15 amino acids. Germline CDR1 reads SGHTA; CDR2 reads FQGNSA. With V trimmed by 1 base and J by 6 bases, 4 bases remained unmatched. In DNA form, the CDR3 reads TGTGCCAGCAGCTTAGTGGGACTAGCTCGCAATGAGCAGTTCTTC. Encoded protein: CASSLVGLARNEQFF.

About this clone itself: The same CDR3 arises from other DNA sequences in this sample as well. The rearrangement uses TRBV7-9 and TRBJ2-3, with TRBD2 matching over 11 bases. This CDR3 is 17 amino acids long. The V gene end was trimmed by 2 bases and the J gene end by 4 bases; junction bases not matched to a gene: 8. Looked up from germline, CDR1 is SEHNR and CDR2 is FQNEAQ (reference sequence). CDR3 sequence: CASSLSSSGRSADTQYF. The CDR3 DNA sequence: TGTGCCAGCAGCTTATCCTCTAGCGGGAGGAGCGCAGATACGCAGTATTTT.

V and J are TRBV7-9 and TRBJ2-3; D gene unclear. Germline CDR1 and CDR2: SEHNR and FQNEAQ (reference sequence). Deletions cut 5 bases from V and 5 bases from J, with 14 bases between. The CDR3 is 14 amino acids. CDR3 loop: CASSAGREIDTQYF. As DNA, the CDR3 is TGTGCCAGCAGCGCCGGACGAGAGATAGATACGCAGTATTTT. The variable domain in full, with the rest retrieved from reference TRBV7-9 and TRBJ2-3, is DTGVSQNPRHKITKRGQNVTFRCDPISEHNRLYWYRQTLGQGPEFLTYFQNEAQLEKSRLLSDRFSAERPKGSFSTLEIQRTEQGDSAMYLCASSAGREIDTQYFGPGTRLTVL.

The CDR3 DNA reads TGTGCCAGCAGTTTGCTTCCGGGGAATCAGCCCCAGCATTTT. Translated, it gives CASSLLPGNQPQHF. The chain links TRBV28 to TRBJ1-5; the D is unclear. CDR1 is MDHEN and CDR2 is SYDVKM in the germline V gene. The CDR3 covers 14 residues. Trimming shortened V by 3 bases and J by 4 bases, and 10 bases separated the two germline ends.

V gene TRBV27 combines with J gene TRBJ2-7, with 8 bases matching TRBD1. The CDR3 has 14 residues. Trimming at V came to 6 bases and at J to 6 bases, leaving 10 bases not matched to a gene. CDR1 is MNHEY, CDR2 SMNVEV, per germline (reference sequence). This CDR3 reads CASRSGTGLSEQYF. CDR3 DNA sequence: TGTGCCAGCAGGAGTGGGACAGGATTGAGCGAGCAGTACTTC.

The gene calls are TRBV21-1 and TRBJ2-1; no check of the table's D call, TRBD2, against the DNA was made. TRBV21-1 is a documented pseudogene. This CDR3 is 17 amino acids long. Written as DNA, the CDR3 is TGTGCCAGCAGCAGAAAGACTAGCGGGAGGACCCTCAATGAGCAGTTCTTC. It codes for CASSRKTSGRTLNEQFF.

This chain uses TRBV5-4 with TRBJ2-7; 9 bases match TRBD2. CDR1 is SGHNT and CDR2 is YYREEE in the germline V gene (reference sequence). CDR3 size: 14 residues. The V gene end was trimmed by 5 bases and the J gene end by 1 base; junction bases not matched to a gene: 4. The CDR3: CASRQTSGSYEQYF. CDR3 bases: TGTGCCAGCAGGCAGACTAGCGGTTCCTACGAGCAGTACTTC.

This rearrangement joins TRBV7-9 to TRBJ2-5; perhaps D is TRBD1 or TRBD2 (7 bases each). With 0 bases removed from V and 4 bases from J, the gap between germline ends came to 18 bases. This CDR3 has 17 residues. Germline values: CDR1 SEHNR, CDR2 FQNEAQ (reference sequence). The CDR3 loop is CASSLARGEGLPETQYF. The CDR3 DNA reads as TGTGCCAGCAGCTTAGCCAGGGGGGAGGGCCTCCCAGAGACCCAGTACTTC.

The chain is built from TRBV5-4 and TRBJ2-7, with TRBD2 identical over 11 bases. The CDR3 has 15 residues. V gave up 4 bases and J gave up 2 bases; unmatched junction bases: 5. The germline CDR1 and CDR2 sequences are SGHNT and YYREEE (reference sequence). CDR3 amino acids: CASSQPTSGTYEQYF. DNA for the CDR3: TGTGCCAGCAGCCAACCGACTAGCGGGACCTACGAGCAGTACTTC.

The chain is built from TRBV5-1 and TRBJ2-1; 12 nucleotides line up with TRBD2. CDR1 SGHRS and CDR2 YFSETQ come from the germline V gene. Germline trimming cut 3 bases from V and 9 bases from J; bases unmatched to any gene: 16. The CDR3 is made up of 18 amino acids. The CDR3 DNA is TGCGCCAGCAGCTCCAGGTGGGCTAGCGGGAGGGCCGGGGGTGAGCAGTTCTTC. Amino acid sequence: CASSSRWASGRAGGEQFF.

A note on this clone: Other nucleotide sequences in the sample specify the same CDR3. The chain employs TRBV20-1 and TRBJ2-7, with unresolved D. The CDR3 is 11 amino acids. The V gene lost 1 base and the J gene lost 6 bases, with 7 bases spanning the gap. Germline V gene lookup returns CDR1 DFQATT and CDR2 SNEGSKA (reference sequence). The CDR3 loop reads CSARGVGEQYF. CDR3 in DNA: TGCAGTGCTAGAGGGGTCGGCGAGCAGTACTTC.